The present entry profiles one T cell receptor beta chain with its context. This clone came up once. The antigen this receptor binds is unknown. Base-call qualities are not available, and no considerably larger clone is one nucleotide away. This specimen comes from a study of control samples from healthy donors and cancer patients (TCRdb year 2020). The method behind the library was the immunoSEQ multiplex PCR assay. The table comes from immuneACCESS by way of TCRdb, which keeps in-frame sequences with V and J called. Part of the clones is missing from these tables; in studies checked, under half for an unresolved V gene and the rest for unknown reasons. Recorded for this sample are 250,000 to 300,000 clones; over 75% of them occurred a single time. 10% to 15% of the sample comes from the top ten. The CDR1 and CDR2 encoded by the germline V gene are MGHRA and YSYEKL. Including the terminal cysteine and phenylalanine, the CDR3 comprises 14 residues. The sequence is cut down to CDR3 DNA, 42 bases in frame from base 1. The junction shows trimming of 3 bases on V and 2 bases on J, and the gene matches do not reach 3 bases of it.

What was sequenced was PBMCs. This receptor was obtained from a woman aged 60-75 years with lung cancer. Rearrangement joined TRBV4-1 to TRBJ1-2, and 7 bases in between align with TRBD1. The CDR3 region has the sequence CASSQPGQNYGYTF. The sequenced DNA is TGCGCCAGCAGCCAGCCGGGACAGAACTATGGCTACACCTTC.